A selection of T cell receptor beta chains follows, all from one sample in a study of radiotherapy plus CTLA-4 blockade in lung cancer. Generated by immunoSEQ multiplex PCR, the TCRdb table keeps only in-frame clones and is missing some. The profile covers about 15,000 clones, with roughly two thirds appearing a single time and 40% to 65% taken by the ten largest. Here the sequenced sample was peripheral blood, taken from a patient treated with radiotherapy plus ipilimumab. The receptors originated from a human donor with non-small cell lung cancer whose response to radiotherapy plus ipilimumab could not be evaluated. The CDR3 runs from the conserved cysteine through the conserved F or W. The order of the fields is V gene, J gene, CDR3 protein.

v_call: TRBV6-5; j_call: TRBJ1-6; cdr3_aa: CASISSGTYNSPLHF
v_call: TRBV30; j_call: TRBJ1-5; cdr3_aa: CAWREGTGAYQPQHF
v_call: TRBV5-6; j_call: TRBJ2-3; cdr3_aa: CASSLSSDTQYF
v_call: TRBV19; j_call: TRBJ1-1; cdr3_aa: CASSIVGRERTEAFF
v_call: TRBV9; j_call: TRBJ2-5; cdr3_aa: CASSQRSGGAETQYF
v_call: TRBV7-3; j_call: TRBJ2-3; cdr3_aa: CASSPGLTGADTQYF
v_call: TRBV27; j_call: TRBJ1-5; cdr3_aa: CASSSGQYNQPQHF
v_call: TRBV16; j_call: TRBJ1-1; cdr3_aa: CASSQSGTGNTEAFF
v_call: TRBV9; j_call: TRBJ2-3; cdr3_aa: CASSVGLAGVSTDTQYF
v_call: TRBV14; j_call: TRBJ2-5; cdr3_aa: CASSQDRSSRQETQYF
v_call: TRBV2; j_call: TRBJ2-7; cdr3_aa: CASTTGDSSYEQYF
v_call: TRBV6-4; j_call: TRBJ1-1; cdr3_aa: CASSGKWDTLRTEAFF
v_call: TRBV5-6; j_call: TRBJ1-4; cdr3_aa: CASSTGQGTGEKLFF
v_call: TRBV4-3; j_call: TRBJ1-1; cdr3_aa: CASSLTGNTEAFF
v_call: TRBV5-6; j_call: TRBJ2-3; cdr3_aa: CASSAKQGAGTDTQYF
v_call: TRBV7-3; j_call: TRBJ2-2; cdr3_aa: CASSLEGVWTGELFF
v_call: TRBV6-4; j_call: TRBJ1-1; cdr3_aa: CASSVQRGSEAFF
v_call: TRBV5-4; j_call: TRBJ2-2; cdr3_aa: CASSVTNTGELFF
v_call: TRBV6-1; j_call: TRBJ1-2; cdr3_aa: CASNHRGDYGYTF
v_call: TRBV4-2; j_call: TRBJ1-2; cdr3_aa: CASSHGQDLYGYTF
v_call: TRBV11-2; j_call: TRBJ2-7; cdr3_aa: CASSSYRGLAYEQYF
v_call: TRBV19; j_call: TRBJ2-7; cdr3_aa: CASSMLGQGNEQYF
v_call: TRBV4-1; j_call: TRBJ2-1; cdr3_aa: CASSHAQGGPTYNGQFF
v_call: TRBV27; j_call: TRBJ2-1; cdr3_aa: CASSLRLAGGYEQFF
v_call: TRBV18; j_call: TRBJ1-3; cdr3_aa: CASSPGQGPGNTIYF
v_call: TRBV6-6; j_call: TRBJ2-2; cdr3_aa: CASSYNGGASGELFF
v_call: TRBV14; j_call: TRBJ1-2; cdr3_aa: CASSRIGGGYGYTF
v_call: TRBV5-1; j_call: TRBJ2-5; cdr3_aa: CASSLVTVAEETQYF
v_call: TRBV5-1; j_call: TRBJ2-3; cdr3_aa: CASSEQGTSTDTQYF
v_call: TRBV5-6; j_call: TRBJ2-1; cdr3_aa: CASSFTRGANEQFF
v_call: TRBV28; j_call: TRBJ1-3; cdr3_aa: CASSSAGVDGNTIYF
v_call: TRBV28; j_call: TRBJ1-4; cdr3_aa: CASRLDSSNEKLFF
v_call: TRBV9; j_call: TRBJ2-1; cdr3_aa: CASSEGGQGNEQFF
v_call: TRBV27; j_call: TRBJ1-5; cdr3_aa: CASSLLGGQGSDQPQHF
v_call: TRBV30; j_call: TRBJ2-2; cdr3_aa: CAFRTGTANTGELFF
v_call: TRBV6-4; j_call: TRBJ2-2; cdr3_aa: CASSRSGENTGELFF
v_call: TRBV9; j_call: TRBJ2-7; cdr3_aa: CASSVATGTVSYEQYF
v_call: TRBV27; j_call: TRBJ2-7; cdr3_aa: CASSLSGVFPEQYF
v_call: TRBV7-2; j_call: TRBJ1-2; cdr3_aa: CASSNTGTVYGYTF
v_call: TRBV5-1; j_call: TRBJ2-1; cdr3_aa: CASSLGQQYNEQFF
v_call: TRBV2; j_call: TRBJ1-2; cdr3_aa: CARVGTGGQPGYTF
v_call: TRBV30; j_call: TRBJ1-1; cdr3_aa: CAWSPSRTGGPAFF
v_call: TRBV5-6; j_call: TRBJ1-1; cdr3_aa: CASGEGGNTEAFF
v_call: TRBV5-1; j_call: TRBJ2-2; cdr3_aa: CASSLDGPAATGELFF
v_call: TRBV10-3; j_call: TRBJ1-5; cdr3_aa: CAISEDRTGNQPQHF